A selection of T cell receptor beta chains follows, all from one sample in a study of Tregs in tolerant kidney transplant recipients. Profiling relied on immunoSEQ multiplex PCR, and the TCRdb table lists in-frame clones only, not all of them. The table shows tens of thousands of clones, with approximately 89% occurring only once. The sequenced sample was Tregs from blood, obtained before the transplant. The receptors stem from a human donor who received a combined kidney and bone marrow transplant. Both conserved end residues are trimmed from each CDR3.

V gene: TRBV7-3
J gene: TRBJ2-3
CDR3 protein: ASSPGSGRTDTQY

V gene: TRBV19
J gene: TRBJ2-7
CDR3 protein: ATSLSGRNDEQY

V gene: TRBV5-1
J gene: TRBJ1-2
CDR3 protein: ASSLIPQGKDGYT

V gene: TRBV18
J gene: TRBJ1-6
CDR3 protein: ASSPAPPGQGNSPLH

V gene: TRBV5-1
J gene: TRBJ2-7
CDR3 protein: ASGVAGAYEQY

V gene: TRBV25-1
J gene: TRBJ1-5
CDR3 protein: ASSERTKSDQPQH

V gene: TRBV19
J gene: TRBJ1-5
CDR3 protein: ASSPLGGESNQPQH

V gene: TRBV6-1
J gene: TRBJ2-1
CDR3 protein: ASSAASGGNEQF

V gene: TRBV27
J gene: TRBJ1-3
CDR3 protein: ASMPRGYYSGNTIY

V gene: TRBV5-1
J gene: TRBJ1-2
CDR3 protein: ASSLDPGGQGASNYGYT

V gene: TRBV5-1
J gene: TRBJ1-4
CDR3 protein: ASSKPTGLGLF

V gene: TRBV11-2
J gene: -
CDR3 protein: ASSTRTSGTYEQY

V gene: TRBV6-1
J gene: TRBJ1-4
CDR3 protein: ASREHRGQGSTNEKLF

V gene: TRBV28
J gene: TRBJ1-1
CDR3 protein: ASRSKRTEAF

V gene: TRBV11-2
J gene: TRBJ2-7
CDR3 protein: ASSLDVGGPDEQY

V gene: TRBV21-1
J gene: TRBJ2-7
CDR3 protein: ASSKGALDTGYEQY

V gene: TRBV7-8
J gene: TRBJ2-3
CDR3 protein: ASSLATSGTYYTQY

V gene: TRBV7-8
J gene: TRBJ2-7
CDR3 protein: ASSLGGRRSYEQY

V gene: TRBV7-3
J gene: TRBJ2-1
CDR3 protein: ASSSTGGSYNEQF

V gene: TRBV21-1
J gene: TRBJ1-4
CDR3 protein: ASGKGQGATNEKLF

V gene: TRBV25-1
J gene: TRBJ2-1
CDR3 protein: ASSDGVSLNEQF

V gene: TRBV7-3
J gene: TRBJ2-7
CDR3 protein: ASSLDGRIREGLYEQY

V gene: TRBV5-1
J gene: TRBJ2-5
CDR3 protein: ASSATSGRETQY

V gene: TRBV19
J gene: TRBJ2-4
CDR3 protein: ASSMGGIAKNIQY

V gene: TRBV7-9
J gene: TRBJ2-6
CDR3 protein: ASSFPSGRAGANVLT

V gene: TRBV4-1
J gene: TRBJ1-1
CDR3 protein: ASSQEVGPTEAF

V gene: TRBV5-8
J gene: TRBJ2-3
CDR3 protein: ASSLGSMVRASDTQY

V gene: TRBV7-2
J gene: TRBJ2-7
CDR3 protein: ASSVSAGGRGENEQY

V gene: TRBV30
J gene: TRBJ2-7
CDR3 protein: AWFNSGVTYEQY

V gene: TRBV4-3
J gene: TRBJ2-1
CDR3 protein: ASSQDFLAGGSNEQF

V gene: TRBV29-1
J gene: TRBJ2-6
CDR3 protein: SVTLSGANVLT

V gene: TRBV19
J gene: TRBJ1-1
CDR3 protein: ASRLQGRNTEAF